The 2 T cell receptor beta chains in this list originate from one sample, sequenced in a study of blood T cell repertoires in COVID-19 (dated by TCRdb to 2018 to 2020). The library was built by means of the immunoSEQ multiplex PCR assay. TCRdb retrieved this table from immuneACCESS and kept in-frame rearrangements only. Not all clones are present; in checked studies, unresolved V genes account for under half, and no reason is known for the remainder. The sample records about 83,000 clones, about 82% of which are singletons. The ten largest clones represent 22% of the sample. Specimen: peripheral blood. These TCRs come from an elderly woman in a cohort sampled during active or convalescent COVID-19.

The CDR3 is CASRRRGLAEAFF. CDR3 bases: TGTGCCAGTAGGAGGCGGGGGTTGGCTGAAGCTTTCTTT. The rearrangement joins TRBV19 to TRBJ1-1; possible D gene TRBD1, 5 bases. CDR1 and CDR2 from the germline V gene are LNHDA and SQIVND (reference sequence). The CDR3 totals 13 residues. Trimming pared 6 bases from V and 6 bases from J, leaving 14 bases between.

This clone was found once. The genes are TRBV11-1 and TRBJ2-3; D unresolved. CDR1 is SGHAT, CDR2 FQDESV, per germline (reference sequence). Trimming pared 2 bases from V and 5 bases from J, leaving 11 bases between. The CDR3 has 14 residues. This chain's CDR3 is CASSLRLALDTQYF. The CDR3 DNA sequence: TGTGCCAGCAGCTTAAGGTTAGCCTTAGATACGCAGTATTTT.